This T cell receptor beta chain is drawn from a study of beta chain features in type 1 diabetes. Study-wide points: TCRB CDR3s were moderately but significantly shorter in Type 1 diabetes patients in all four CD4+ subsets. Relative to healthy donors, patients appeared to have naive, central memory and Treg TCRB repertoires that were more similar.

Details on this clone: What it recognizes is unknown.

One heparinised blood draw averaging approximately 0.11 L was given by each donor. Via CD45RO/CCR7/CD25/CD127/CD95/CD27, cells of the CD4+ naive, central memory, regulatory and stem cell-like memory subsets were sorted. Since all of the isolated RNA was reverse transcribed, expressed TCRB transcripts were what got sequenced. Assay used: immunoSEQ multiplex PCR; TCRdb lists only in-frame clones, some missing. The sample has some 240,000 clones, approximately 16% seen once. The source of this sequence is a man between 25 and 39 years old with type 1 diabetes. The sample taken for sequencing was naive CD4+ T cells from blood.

In DNA form, the CDR3 reads TGTGCCAGCTCGACAGGAGGGACCTACGAGCAGTACTTC. Its protein product is CASSTGGTYEQYF. V and J are TRBV18 and TRBJ2-7; D tentatively reads TRBD1 or TRBD2 (6 bases each). The V gene's germline CDR1 is KGHSH and CDR2 LQKENI. This CDR3 spans 13 amino acids. V shed 6 bases and J shed 2 bases, with 11 bases lying between them. The full variable domain, completed using reference TRBV18 and TRBJ2-7, is NAGVMQNPRHLVRRRGQEARLRCSPMKGHSHVYWYRQLPEEGLKFMVYLQKENIIDESGMPKERFSAEFPKEGPSILRIQQVVRGDSAAYFCASSTGGTYEQYFGPGTRLTVT.